This T cell receptor beta chain was observed in a study of T cells in Graves' hyperthyroidism and ophthalmopathy. Study-level results: Ophthalmopathy and stable hyperthyroidism were separated by a 13 V-J model.

Duration under 3 months, a NOSPECS grade of at least 4, and a Clinical Activity Score of at least 3 characterized the ophthalmopathy patients. Unmatched junction bases numbered 9, after V lost 7 bases and J lost 3 bases. The length of the CDR3 is 15 residues. RNA transcripts served as the template for amplifying TCR beta CDR3 regions. The study used the HTBI primer set for a first-round RT-PCR of the TCR CDR3. TCRdb analysed the multiplex PCR reads with MiXCR anew, one entry per CDR3 protein. The sample shows hundreds of thousands of distinct CDR3 sequences, about 14% of them seen only once. Notes on this clonotype: Antigen unknown.

The sample was blood. V gene TRBV12-3 or TRBV12-4 combines with J gene TRBJ1-5; 7 nucleotides align to TRBD1. The receptor comes from a man between 18 and 29 years old with Graves' ophthalmopathy. The CDR3 bases are TGTGCCAGCAACACGAGGGACAGCCCCAATCAGCCCCAGCATTTT. Residues: CASNTRDSPNQPQHF.